A selection of T cell receptor beta chains follows, all from one sample in a study of blood T cell repertoires in COVID-19. Profiled with immunoSEQ multiplex PCR; TCRdb holds only in-frame clones, not every one. The sample lists about 23,000 clones; around 83% were seen once. The sample taken for sequencing was peripheral blood. These receptors all stem from a man between 70 and 80 years old with acute or convalescent COVID-19. Each CDR3 is given with its conserved first and last residue. D genes are given only for firm matches. Size values are once, few and many counts, or a class for expanded clones, and some rows have none.

d_call j_call clone_size v_call cdr3_aa cdr3_nt
- TRBJ1-4 - TRBV4-3 CASSQRYIQGEKLFF TGCGCCAGCAGCCAACGTTACATTCAGGGTGAAAAACTGTTTTTT
- TRBJ1-2 - TRBV30 CASSPGQNYGYTF TGTGCCTCATCACCGGGACAAAACTATGGCTACACCTTC
- TRBJ2-2 - TRBV5-6 CASSLLGKRYTGELFF TGTGCCAGCAGCTTGTTGGGAAAGCGGTACACCGGGGAGCTGTTTTTT
TRBD1 TRBJ2-3 - TRBV15 CATSRVGTGSTDTQYF TGTGCCACCAGCAGAGTAGGGACAGGGTCTACGGATACGCAGTATTTT
- TRBJ2-7 - TRBV5-4 CASSLDGRAGGEQYF TGTGCCAGCAGCCTGGATGGCAGGGCAGGCGGCGAGCAGTACTTC
- TRBJ1-1 - TRBV9 CASNKHPNTEAFF TGTGCCAGCAACAAACACCCGAACACTGAAGCTTTCTTT
- TRBJ1-2 - TRBV12-3/TRBV12-4 CASRATRGYTF TGTGCCAGCAGAGCAACGAGGGGCTACACCTTC
- TRBJ1-4 - TRBV7-9 CASSLASGTNEKLFF TGTGCCAGCAGCTTAGCTAGCGGGACTAATGAAAAACTGTTTTTT
- TRBJ2-1 - TRBV7-2 CASSAPGSLYNEQFF TGTGCCAGCAGCGCACCGGGGTCACTTTACAATGAGCAGTTCTTC
- TRBJ1-3 once TRBV5-6 CASSLEGRGGNTIYF TGTGCCAGCAGCTTGGAGGGGCGAGGAGGAAACACCATATATTTT
TRBD1 TRBJ1-1 - TRBV7-2 CASSLAQGAIEAFF TGTGCCAGCAGCTTGGCACAGGGGGCAATTGAAGCTTTCTTT
TRBD2 TRBJ2-7 once TRBV7-2 CASSLAPSGSTIEYEQYF TGTGCCAGCAGCTTAGCCCCTAGCGGGAGTACTATCGAGTACGAGCAGTACTTC
TRBD2 TRBJ2-2 - TRBV2 CASNRLLAGGPRTGELFF TGTGCCAGCAATAGGCTACTAGCGGGGGGGCCTAGGACCGGGGAGCTGTTTTTT
TRBD2 TRBJ2-3 - TRBV28 CASSARGGSDTQYF TGTGCCAGCAGTGCCCGGGGGGGTTCAGATACGCAGTATTTT
- TRBJ1-6 - TRBV7-8 CASSHDTYSGTSDNSPLHF TGTGCCAGCAGCCACGACACATACTCCGGGACAAGCGATAATTCACCCCTCCACTTT
- TRBJ1-2 - TRBV19 CATEDYADSLGGYTF TGTGCCACAGAGGATTATGCCGACAGTCTTGGGGGCTACACCTTC
- TRBJ1-2 once TRBV6-6 CASSLSGNYGYTF TGTGCCAGCAGTTTGTCAGGGAACTATGGCTACACCTTC
TRBD2 TRBJ2-5 - TRBV29-1 CSAGLSGGETQYF TGCAGCGCCGGACTTAGCGGGGGCGAGACCCAGTACTTC
TRBD1 TRBJ1-4 - TRBV18 CASSPSRDRVTNEKLFF TGTGCCAGCTCACCGTCCCGGGACAGGGTTACTAATGAAAAACTGTTTTTT
TRBD1 TRBJ2-7 - TRBV30 CAWGYRDRDVEQYF TGTGCCTGGGGCTACCGGGACAGGGATGTCGAGCAGTACTTC
- TRBJ2-7 - TRBV2 CASSRGGYEQYF TGTGCCAGCAGTCGAGGGGGTTACGAGCAGTACTTC
TRBD1 TRBJ1-2 - TRBV7-8 CASSLTGVLNYGYTF TGTGCCAGCAGCTTGACAGGGGTCCTTAACTATGGCTACACCTTC
- TRBJ1-1 once TRBV19 CASFRGPRRENTEAFF TGTGCCAGCTTCCGCGGACCCAGGCGGGAGAACACTGAAGCTTTCTTT
- TRBJ1-1 - TRBV27 CASRPQGGGNTETFF TGTGCCAGCCGACCCCAGGGAGGGGGGAACACTGAAACTTTCTTT
TRBD1 TRBJ2-7 once TRBV6-5 CASSLPDRGTEQYF TGTGCCAGCAGTCTACCGGACAGGGGTACCGAGCAGTACTTC
- TRBJ1-1 - TRBV5-6 CASSFFDTEAFF TGTGCCAGCAGCTTTTTCGACACTGAAGCTTTCTTT
TRBD2 TRBJ2-1 - TRBV19 CASSSPPGLAGPTVQFF TGTGCCAGTAGCTCTCCCCCCGGACTAGCGGGCCCTACGGTGCAGTTCTTC
- TRBJ1-2 - TRBV30 CAWSVSRVEIYGYTF TGTGCCTGGAGTGTAAGTCGGGTGGAAATCTATGGCTACACCTTC
- TRBJ2-2 - TRBV2 CASNAGSNTGELFF TGTGCCAGCAATGCAGGGTCTAACACCGGGGAGCTGTTTTTT
- TRBJ1-6 - TRBV6-5 CASGSSSYNSPLHF TGTGCCAGCGGTAGCAGCTCCTATAATTCACCCCTCCACTTT
- TRBJ2-1 - TRBV10-3 CAISRNQGNTLDEQFF TGTGCCATCAGCCGCAACCAGGGTAATACCCTCGATGAGCAGTTCTTC
- TRBJ1-5 - TRBV12-3/TRBV12-4 CASSLTENQPQHF TGTGCCAGCAGTTTGACAGAAAATCAGCCCCAGCATTTT
TRBD2 TRBJ2-3 - TRBV24-1 CATSDWTSGRAQYF TGTGCCACCAGTGATTGGACTAGCGGGAGGGCGCAGTATTTT
- TRBJ2-2 - TRBV30 CAWSVSRGELFF TGTGCCTGGAGTGTATCCAGGGGGGAGCTGTTTTTT
TRBD2 TRBJ2-1 - TRBV4-2 CASSPLAGSYNEQFF TGTGCCAGCAGCCCACTAGCGGGGTCCTACAATGAGCAGTTCTTC
- TRBJ1-1 - TRBV5-1 CACSLGGTSNTEAFF TGCGCCTGCTCGCTAGGGGGTACCTCGAACACTGAAGCTTTCTTT
- TRBJ2-2 - TRBV27 CASSFSGAANTGELFF TGTGCCAGCAGTTTTTCAGGGGCAGCGAACACCGGGGAGCTGTTTTTT